The entry below gives a single T cell receptor (beta chain) sequence along with its context. What it binds is not known. Deletions cut 6 bases from V and 3 bases from J, with 18 bases between. The CDR3 extends over 15 amino acids. These data come from a study of identical twins. TCRdb called the 5' RACE reads again in MiXCR, with one record for every CDR3 protein. The data contain about 340,000 distinct CDR3 sequences, roughly 9% of them singletons. Findings and caveats of the study: The authors noted that invariant MAIT and iNKT cells could partly confound zero-insertion analyses.

Sequencing was carried out using naive T cells sorted from blood. The receptor was derived from a woman between 45 and 65 years old in good health. V and J are TRBV12-3 or TRBV12-4 and TRBJ2-7; TRBD1 or TRBD2 may be the D gene (5 bases each). CDR3 residues: CASSPSGREFYEQYF. CDR3 nucleotides: TGTGCCAGCAGCCCCTCTGGCAGGGAGTTCTACGAGCAGTACTTC.